The 5 T cell receptor beta chains presented below share a single source sample, sequenced in a study of OX40 agonist ivuxolimab in advanced cancers. The method was immunoSEQ multiplex PCR; TCRdb's version includes in-frame clones alone and lacks a portion of them. This sample yields roughly 20,000 clones, of which 87% are seen a single time; about 17% belongs to the top ten. The sequences come from CD4+ or CD8+ T cells sorted from blood, collected in a trial of the OX40 agonist ivuxolimab. The source is an adult with an advanced solid tumor such as melanoma, head and neck, liver or kidney cancer.

This rearrangement joins TRBV13 to TRBJ2-7; the D call may be TRBD1 or TRBD2 (5 bases each). Germline loops: CDR1 PRHDT, CDR2 FYEKMQ (reference sequence). V was trimmed by 5 bases and J by 1 base, leaving 9 bases between them. The CDR3 is 13 residues long. The CDR3 protein is CASSPEGSYEQYF. The CDR3 bases are TGTGCCAGCAGCCCTGAGGGGTCCTACGAGCAGTACTTC.

This chain connects TRBV5-4 to TRBJ2-7, with D tentatively TRBD2 (6 bases). The V gene lost 4 bases and the J gene lost 0 bases, with 14 bases spanning the gap. Germline CDR1 and CDR2: SGHNT and YYREEE (reference sequence). There are 15 residues in the CDR3. The CDR3 loop is CASSPAAGSSYEQYF. The CDR3 nucleotides are TGTGCCAGCAGCCCGGCGGCGGGGAGCTCCTACGAGCAGTACTTC.

There are a few counts of this clone. The V and J genes are TRBV15 and TRBJ1-2; maybe TRBD1 (6 bases). The CDR3 loop spans 15 amino acids. Germline V CDR1 and CDR2: LNHNV, YYDKDF (reference sequence). V was cut by 1 base and J by 6 bases, with 15 bases left in between. In nucleotides, the CDR3 is TGTGCCACCAGCAGAGCGGGGGCGGCTGATAATGGCTACACCTTC. Translated: CATSRAGAADNGYTF.

The V and J genes are TRBV19 and TRBJ1-2; weak D call: TRBD1 (5 bases). Germline V gene sequence: CDR1 LNHDA, CDR2 SQIVND (reference sequence). The CDR3 is 10 residues long. Trimming shortened V by 7 bases and J by 8 bases, and 8 bases separated the two germline ends. Here the CDR3 DNA reads TGTGCCAGTATGGGGGAAGGCTACACCTTC. The encoded protein is CASMGEGYTF.

This clone is a singleton in its sample. The rearrangement links TRBV5-1 to TRBJ2-7, with D possibly TRBD1 on 6 matching bases. The CDR3 consists of 14 residues. CDR1 SGHRS and CDR2 YFSETQ come from the germline V gene. V gave up 2 bases and J gave up 4 bases, with 13 bases separating them. The CDR3 DNA reads TGCGCCAGCAGCTTAGGCAGGGGATTTTACGAGCAGTACTTC. It codes for CASSLGRGFYEQYF.